This is a list of T cell receptor beta chains from one sample in a study of T cell repertoires in cytomegalovirus infection. TCRdb called the reads again in MiXCR, with one record for every CDR3 protein. This table has about 220,000 distinct CDR3 sequences, less than 50% appearing once. For these receptors, no antigen is known. This specimen consisted of CD8+ T cells from cultured PBMCs, obtained from culture after CMV antigen stimulation. The receptors were gathered from a human donor in good health (CMV status not recorded). Some clones in this sample may be carry-over from other donors' samples. Both conserved end residues are part of each CDR3. The D gene is left open where the match is weak. Only part of the rows carry a size: once, few, many, or a class if the clone is expanded.

D	V	J	size	DNA	CDR3
-	TRBV19	TRBJ2-1	-	TGTGCCAGTAACGAGGTCTGGTCCTACAATGAGCAGTTCTTC	CASNEVWSYNEQFF
TRBD1	TRBV7-8	TRBJ2-7	many	TGTGCCAGCAGCTCCGGGACAGGGACCTACGAGCAGTACTTC	CASSSGTGTYEQYF
-	TRBV7-9	TRBJ2-7	few	TGTGCCAGCAGCTTAGGGGGTCTCGAGCAGTACTTC	CASSLGGLEQYF
-	TRBV5-5	TRBJ2-7	many	TGTGCCAGCAGCCCCCGGTCCCGGGGGGACAGCTACGAGCAGTACTTC	CASSPRSRGDSYEQYF
-	TRBV7-2	TRBJ2-7	many	TGTGCCAGCAGCTTCACCGGGACGAAAACATACGAGCAGTACTTC	CASSFTGTKTYEQYF
TRBD2	TRBV12-3/TRBV12-4	TRBJ2-1	-	TGTGCCAGCAGTTTCCCGGGAGGTTATATTTATGAGCAGTTCTTC	CASSFPGGYIYEQFF
TRBD2	TRBV30	TRBJ2-1	-	TGTGCCTGGACCGGGGGGACTAGCGGGAGTCATGAGCAGTTCTTC	CAWTGGTSGSHEQFF
-	TRBV6-5	TRBJ2-2	-	TGTGCCAGCAGTGCCCCGACTAGGGCGAACACCGGGGAGCTGTTTTTT	CASSAPTRANTGELFF
TRBD1	TRBV2	TRBJ2-7	-	TGTGCCAGCAGTTTAGGGACAGGGCGTCAAGGATACGAGCAGTACTTC	CASSLGTGRQGYEQYF
TRBD1	TRBV12-3/TRBV12-4	TRBJ2-7	many	TGTGCCAGCAGTCGCAGACAGGGCGTCGACGAGCAGTACTTC	CASSRRQGVDEQYF
-	TRBV2	TRBJ2-2	-	TGTGCCAGCGGAGCCTTCCGACCACCCGGGGAGCTGTTTTTT	CASGAFRPPGELFF
-	TRBV25-1	TRBJ2-3	-	TGTGCCAGCAAAACACGACAAGATACGCAGTATTTT	CASKTRQDTQYF
-	TRBV12-3/TRBV12-4	TRBJ1-2	-	TGTGCCAGCAGCCTAAGGGGGAGGGCCCCGCCTGACGGCTACACCTTC	CASSLRGRAPPDGYTF